This note documents a single T cell receptor (beta chain) sequence. Only a few counts were recorded for this clonotype. Its antigen is currently not known. No much larger clone is present one base from it, and per-base qualities are unavailable. Genomic DNA was used as template for profiling of TCR beta VDJ combinations and CDR3 sequences. An Illumina HiSeq 2000 was the platform used for TCR repertoire sequencing. Per the original workflow: Repertoires were assessed using TRBV/TRBJ rearrangement plots, CDR3 size and DJ length profiles, and Simpson's diversity index. The most abundant DNA sequence in the deep sequencing data was taken as the immunodominant clone. CDR3 amino acid sequences were screened for sharing across subjects and compared with published repertoires and the VDJdb database. Using fastp at Q25 and MiXCR, TCRdb reprocessed the public reads and kept productive beta chains. Under each unique CDR3 protein, matching rows form one entry showing the most common genes and DNA. The authors' filters were not applied to this entry. In this sample the table shows hundreds of thousands of distinct CDR3 sequences, about 44% of which occur a single time. The ten largest clones represent 7.8% of the sample.

These data come from a study of CD8+CD57+ T cells in acquired aplastic anemia (dated by TCRdb to the late 2010s). Regarding the study in general: DNA extracted from sorted CD4+ and CD8+ cells had a mean of about 3.2 ug, with a range of about 0.2 to 30 ug. CD8+CD57+ expansion was defined as a frequency above the mean frequency observed in healthy subjects. Results and caveats for the whole study, not just this receptor: CD8+ Simpson's diversity did not differ significantly between patients and healthy controls (P=0.060). Although 25 to 30 CD8+ CDR3 sequences were shared by patients and controls, these sequences appeared highly expressed in patients and within the immunodominant clones of patients.

Expansion of CD8+CD57+ cells had been shown by flow cytometry in the patients chosen for sequencing. Severe acquired aplastic anemia was diagnosed in all patients according to International Study of Aplastic Anemia and Agranulocytosis and Camitta criteria. Patients had received no therapy at the time of blood sampling. The study deep-sequenced TCR repertoires of sorted CD4+ and CD8+ blood T cells from severe aplastic anemia patients and healthy subjects. Patients were enrolled in the USA under clinicaltrials.gov protocols 00001620, 01623167, 00001397, 00071045, 00081523 and 00961064. Ficoll-Paque density gradient centrifugation was used to isolate peripheral blood mononuclear cells. Before DNA extraction, CD4+ and CD8+ T cells were sorted with FACS or magnetic beads. For CDR1 and CDR2, the germline V gene (reference sequence) lists GTSNPN and SVGIG. Trimming removed 0 bases from V and 4 bases from J; the gene matches leave 7 bases unexplained. The CDR3 runs 16 amino acids, cysteine and phenylalanine included. Only the CDR3 portion is preserved as DNA: 48 bases, with reading frame beginning at the first base.

This sequence originates from a human donor with aplastic anemia. Specimen: sorted CD4+, CD8+, or CD8+CD57+ T cells (not recorded which) from PBMCs. The sequence links TRBV30 to TRBJ1-4; TRBD1 lines up with 8 middle nucleotides. In nucleotide form, the sequence is TGTGCCTGGAGTGTTGGCTCAGGGGGCGTTAATGAAAAACTGTTTTTT. The resulting protein is CAWSVGSGGVNEKLFF.